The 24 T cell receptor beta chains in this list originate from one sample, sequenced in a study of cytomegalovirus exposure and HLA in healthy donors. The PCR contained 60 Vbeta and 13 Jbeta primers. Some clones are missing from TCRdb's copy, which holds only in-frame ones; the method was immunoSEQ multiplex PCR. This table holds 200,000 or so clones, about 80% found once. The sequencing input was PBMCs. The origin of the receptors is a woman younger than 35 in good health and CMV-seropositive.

CDR3 nucleotide sequence: TGTGCCAGCAGCTCCCTCTACGAGCAGTACTTC. Protein: CASSSLYEQYF. The chain recombines TRBV13 with TRBJ2-7; D is unclear. The V gene lost 4 bases and the J gene lost 3 bases, with 4 bases spanning the gap. The CDR3 extends over 11 amino acids. Germline lookup yields CDR1 PRHDT and CDR2 FYEKMQ (reference sequence).

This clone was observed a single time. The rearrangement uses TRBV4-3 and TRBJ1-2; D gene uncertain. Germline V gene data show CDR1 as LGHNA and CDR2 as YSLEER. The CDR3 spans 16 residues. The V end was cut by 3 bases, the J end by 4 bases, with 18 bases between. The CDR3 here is CASSQVLNGLVYGYTF. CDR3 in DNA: TGCGCCAGCAGCCAGGTCCTCAACGGCCTAGTCTATGGCTACACCTTC.

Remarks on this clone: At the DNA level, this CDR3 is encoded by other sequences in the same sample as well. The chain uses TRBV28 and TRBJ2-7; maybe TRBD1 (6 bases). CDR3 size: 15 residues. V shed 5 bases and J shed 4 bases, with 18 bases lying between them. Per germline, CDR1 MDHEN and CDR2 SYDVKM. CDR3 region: CASSRLTGKEYEQYF. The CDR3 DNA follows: TGTGCCAGCAGTCGATTAACAGGGAAAGAGTACGAGCAGTACTTC.

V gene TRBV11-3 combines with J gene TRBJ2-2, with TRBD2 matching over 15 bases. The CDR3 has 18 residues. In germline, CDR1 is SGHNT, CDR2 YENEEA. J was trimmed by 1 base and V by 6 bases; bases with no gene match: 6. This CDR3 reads CASSGTSGGPVNTGELFF. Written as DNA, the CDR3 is TGTGCCAGCAGTGGGACTAGCGGGGGGCCTGTGAACACCGGGGAGCTGTTTTTT.

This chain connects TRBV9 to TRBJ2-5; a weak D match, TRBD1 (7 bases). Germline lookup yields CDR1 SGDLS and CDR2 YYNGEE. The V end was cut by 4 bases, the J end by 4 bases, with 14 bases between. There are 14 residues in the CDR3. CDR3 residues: CASSPGTAGETQYF. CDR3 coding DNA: TGTGCCAGCAGCCCAGGGACAGCGGGAGAGACCCAGTACTTC.

The CDR3 sequence is CASSQVFKGRGNYGYTF. The DNA of the CDR3 is TGCGCCAGCAGCCAAGTATTCAAGGGGCGGGGAAACTATGGCTACACCTTC. The gene calls are TRBV4-1 and TRBJ1-2; tentatively, D is TRBD1 (5 bases). This CDR3 is built from 17 residues. Deletions cut 1 base from V and 2 bases from J, with 17 bases between. Germline CDR1 is MGHRA and CDR2 is YSYEKL.

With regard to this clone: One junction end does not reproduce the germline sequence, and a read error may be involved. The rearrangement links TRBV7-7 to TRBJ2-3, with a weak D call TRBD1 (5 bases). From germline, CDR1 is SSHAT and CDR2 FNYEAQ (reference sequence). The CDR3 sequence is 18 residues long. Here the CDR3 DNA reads TGTGCTAGCAGCAGCTCCCCGACAGTCTTCCCTAGCACAGATACGCAGTATTTT. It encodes CASSSSPTVFPSTDTQYF. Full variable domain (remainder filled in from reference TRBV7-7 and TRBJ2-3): GAGVSQSPRYKVTKRGQDVTLRCDPISSHATLYWYQQALGQGPEFLTYFNYEAQPDKSGLPSDRFSAERPEGSISTLTIQRTEQRDSAMYRCASSSSPTVFPSTDTQYFGPGTRLTVL.

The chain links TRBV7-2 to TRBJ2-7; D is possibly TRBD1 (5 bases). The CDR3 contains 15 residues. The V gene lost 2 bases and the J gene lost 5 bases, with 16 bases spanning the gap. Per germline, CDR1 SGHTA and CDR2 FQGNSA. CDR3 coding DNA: TGTGCCAGCAGCTTATTGACGGCCAGGGCTCACGAGCAGTACGTC. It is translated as CASSLLTARAHEQYV.

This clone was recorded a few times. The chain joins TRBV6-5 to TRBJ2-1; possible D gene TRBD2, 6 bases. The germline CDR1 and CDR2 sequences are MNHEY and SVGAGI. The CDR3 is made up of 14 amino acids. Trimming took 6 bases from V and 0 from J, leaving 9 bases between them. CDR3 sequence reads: CASSRGSSYNEQFF. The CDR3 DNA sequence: TGTGCCAGCAGCCGGGGGAGCTCCTACAATGAGCAGTTCTTC.

This chain's CDR3 is CASSPLWEDTEAFF. CDR3 DNA: TGTGCCAGCAGTCCCCTGTGGGAGGACACTGAAGCTTTCTTT. The chain has TRBV6-1 and TRBJ1-1; D is undetermined. The germline V and J ends were trimmed by 5 bases and 3 bases, with 13 bases remaining between them. The CDR3 covers 14 residues. The germline CDR1 and CDR2 sequences are MNHNS and SASEGT.

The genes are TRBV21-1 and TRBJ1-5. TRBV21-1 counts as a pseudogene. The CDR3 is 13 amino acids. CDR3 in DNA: TGTGCCAGCAGCCCCCGGGGCAATCAGCCCCAGCATTTT. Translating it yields CASSPRGNQPQHF.

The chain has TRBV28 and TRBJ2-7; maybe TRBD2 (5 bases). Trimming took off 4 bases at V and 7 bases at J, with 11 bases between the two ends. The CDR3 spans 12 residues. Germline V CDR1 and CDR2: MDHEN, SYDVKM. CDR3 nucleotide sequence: TGTGCCAGCAGTTCAGGACCGGGGGAGCAGTACTTC. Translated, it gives CASSSGPGEQYF.

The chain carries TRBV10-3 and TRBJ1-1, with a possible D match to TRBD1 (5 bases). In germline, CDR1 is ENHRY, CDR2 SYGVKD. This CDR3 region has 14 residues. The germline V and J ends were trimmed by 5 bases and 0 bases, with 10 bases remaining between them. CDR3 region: CAISTETVNTEAFF. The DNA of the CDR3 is TGTGCCATCAGTACTGAGACAGTGAACACTGAAGCTTTCTTT.

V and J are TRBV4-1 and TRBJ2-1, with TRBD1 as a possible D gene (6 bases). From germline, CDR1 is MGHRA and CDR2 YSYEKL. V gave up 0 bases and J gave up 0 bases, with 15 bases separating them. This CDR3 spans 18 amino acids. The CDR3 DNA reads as TGCGCCAGCAGCCAAGATGGAGCAGGGGATATCTCCTACAATGAGCAGTTCTTC. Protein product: CASSQDGAGDISYNEQFF.

The CDR3 coding sequence is TGTGCCAGTAGTATGGGAAGGGGGACCTCCTACGAGCAGTACTTC. Translating it yields CASSMGRGTSYEQYF. The chain carries TRBV19 and TRBJ2-7, with D tentatively TRBD1 (6 bases). With 3 bases removed from V and 0 bases from J, the gap between germline ends came to 12 bases. This CDR3 is built from 15 residues. Germline CDR1 is LNHDA and CDR2 is SQIVND (reference sequence).

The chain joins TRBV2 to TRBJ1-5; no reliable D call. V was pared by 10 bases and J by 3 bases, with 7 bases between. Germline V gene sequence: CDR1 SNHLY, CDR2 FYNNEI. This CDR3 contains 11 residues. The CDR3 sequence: CATGDNQPQHF. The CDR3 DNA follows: TGTGCCACCGGGGACAATCAGCCCCAGCATTTT.

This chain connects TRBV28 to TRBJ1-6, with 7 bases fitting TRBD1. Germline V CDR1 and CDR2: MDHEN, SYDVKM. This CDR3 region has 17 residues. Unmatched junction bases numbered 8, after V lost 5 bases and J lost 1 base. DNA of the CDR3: TGTGCCAGCAGTACCCAGGGGGATAGGTCCTATAATTCACCCCTCCACTTT. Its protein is CASSTQGDRSYNSPLHF. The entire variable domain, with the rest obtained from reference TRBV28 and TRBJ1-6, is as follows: DVKVTQSSRYLVKRTGEKVFLECVQDMDHENMFWYRQDPGLGLRLIYFSYDVKMKEKGDIPEGYSVSREKKERFSLILESASTNQTSMYLCASSTQGDRSYNSPLHFGNGTRLTVT.

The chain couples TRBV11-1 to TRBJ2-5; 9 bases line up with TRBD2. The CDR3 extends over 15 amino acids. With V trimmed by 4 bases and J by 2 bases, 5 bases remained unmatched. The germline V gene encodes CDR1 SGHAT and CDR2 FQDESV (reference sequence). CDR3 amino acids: CASSSRLAVQETQYF. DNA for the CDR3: TGTGCCAGCAGCTCCAGACTAGCGGTACAAGAGACCCAGTACTTC.

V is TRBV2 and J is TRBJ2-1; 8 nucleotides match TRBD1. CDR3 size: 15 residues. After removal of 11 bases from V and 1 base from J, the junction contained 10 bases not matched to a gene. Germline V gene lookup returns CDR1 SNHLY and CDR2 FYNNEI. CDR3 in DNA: TGTGCCGGAAAGGACAGGGTAAGGTCCTACAATGAGCAGTTCTTC. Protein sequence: CAGKDRVRSYNEQFF.

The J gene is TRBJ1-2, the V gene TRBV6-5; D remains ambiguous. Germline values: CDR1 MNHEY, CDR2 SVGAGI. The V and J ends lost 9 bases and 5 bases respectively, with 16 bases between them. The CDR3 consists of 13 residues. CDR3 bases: TGTGCCAGTACCCGGAGAGGTCCATATGGCTACACCTTC. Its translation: CASTRRGPYGYTF.

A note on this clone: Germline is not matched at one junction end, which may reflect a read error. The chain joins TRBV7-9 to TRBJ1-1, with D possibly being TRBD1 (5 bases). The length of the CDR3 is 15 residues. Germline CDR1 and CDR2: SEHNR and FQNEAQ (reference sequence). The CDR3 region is CSSSPGGGLSHEAFF. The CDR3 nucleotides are TGTTCCAGCTCCCCCGGGGGAGGGCTGAGTCACGAAGCTTTCTTT.

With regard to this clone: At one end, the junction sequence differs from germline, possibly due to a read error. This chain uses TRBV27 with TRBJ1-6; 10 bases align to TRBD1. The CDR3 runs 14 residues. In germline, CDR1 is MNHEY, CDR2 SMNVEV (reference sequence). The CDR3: CASSSYTGQGNLLF. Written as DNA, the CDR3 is TGTGCCAGCAGTTCCTATACGGGACAGGGGAACTTACTCTTT.

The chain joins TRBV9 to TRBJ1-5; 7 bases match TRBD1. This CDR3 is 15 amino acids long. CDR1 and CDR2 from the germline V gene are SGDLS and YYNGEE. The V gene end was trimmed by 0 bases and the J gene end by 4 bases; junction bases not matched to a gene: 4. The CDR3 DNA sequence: TGTGCCAGCAGCGTAGGGACACAGGGGAATCAGCCCCAGCATTTT. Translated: CASSVGTQGNQPQHF.

In nucleotides, the CDR3 is TGTGCCATCAGTGAGTCGGTACCTGCGCATGGCTACACCTTC. Translated, it gives CAISESVPAHGYTF. The chain couples TRBV10-3 to TRBJ1-2; D is unclear. The CDR3 is made up of 14 amino acids. Trimming shortened V by 0 bases and J by 6 bases, and 11 bases separated the two germline ends. Per germline, CDR1 ENHRY and CDR2 SYGVKD.